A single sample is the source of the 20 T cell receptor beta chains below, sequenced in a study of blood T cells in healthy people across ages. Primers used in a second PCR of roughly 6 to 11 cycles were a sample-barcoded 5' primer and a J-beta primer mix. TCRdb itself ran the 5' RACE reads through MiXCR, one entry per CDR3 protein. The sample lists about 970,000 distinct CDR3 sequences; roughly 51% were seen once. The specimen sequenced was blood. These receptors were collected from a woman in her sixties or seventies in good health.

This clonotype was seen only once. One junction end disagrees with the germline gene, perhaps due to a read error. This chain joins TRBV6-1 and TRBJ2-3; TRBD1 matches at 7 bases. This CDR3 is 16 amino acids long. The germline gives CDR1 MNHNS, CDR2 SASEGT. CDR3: CVSSEVPGQLSGTQYF. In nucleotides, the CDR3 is TGTGTCAGCAGTGAAGTGCCGGGACAGCTGAGCGGTACGCAGTATTTT.

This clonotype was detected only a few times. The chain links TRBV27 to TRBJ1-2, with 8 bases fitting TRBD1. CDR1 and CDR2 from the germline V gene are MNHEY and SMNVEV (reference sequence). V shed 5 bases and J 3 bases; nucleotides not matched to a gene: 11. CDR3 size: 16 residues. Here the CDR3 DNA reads TGTGCCAGCAGTCCAACCCCGGGACAGGCACACTATGGCTACACCTTC. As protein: CASSPTPGQAHYGYTF.

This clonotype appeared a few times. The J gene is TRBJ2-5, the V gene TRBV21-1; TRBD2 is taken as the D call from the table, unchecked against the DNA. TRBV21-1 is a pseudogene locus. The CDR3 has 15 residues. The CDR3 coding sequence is TGTGCCAGCAGCAAAGCTCGGGGGGGCCCGGAGACCCAGTACTTC. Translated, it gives CASSKARGGPETQYF.

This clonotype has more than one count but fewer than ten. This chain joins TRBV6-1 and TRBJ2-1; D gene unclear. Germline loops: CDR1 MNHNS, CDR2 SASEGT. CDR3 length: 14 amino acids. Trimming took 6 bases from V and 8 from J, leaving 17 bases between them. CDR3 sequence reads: CASSDDYLHDEQFF. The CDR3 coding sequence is TGTGCCAGCAGCGATGATTACCTCCACGATGAGCAGTTCTTC.

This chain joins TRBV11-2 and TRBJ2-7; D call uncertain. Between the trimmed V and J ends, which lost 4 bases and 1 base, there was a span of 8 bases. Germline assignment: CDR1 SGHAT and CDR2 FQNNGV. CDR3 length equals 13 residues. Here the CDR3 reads CASSSTQSYEQYF. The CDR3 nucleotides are TGTGCCAGCAGCTCGACACAATCCTACGAGCAGTACTTC.

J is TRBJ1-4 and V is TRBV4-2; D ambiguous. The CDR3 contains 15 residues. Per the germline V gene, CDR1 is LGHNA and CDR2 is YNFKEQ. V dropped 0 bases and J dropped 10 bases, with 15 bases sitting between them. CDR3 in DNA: TGTGCCAGCAGCCAAGATTTTGGGAATCAAGGAAAACTGTTTTTT. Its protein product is CASSQDFGNQGKLFF.

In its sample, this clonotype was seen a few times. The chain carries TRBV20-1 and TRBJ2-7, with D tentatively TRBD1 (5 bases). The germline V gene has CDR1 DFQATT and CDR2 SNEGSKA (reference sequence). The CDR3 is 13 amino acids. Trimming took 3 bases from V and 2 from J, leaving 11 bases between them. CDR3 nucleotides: TGCAGTGCTAGTAGGGGTTCCACCTACGAGCAGTACTTC. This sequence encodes CSASRGSTYEQYF.

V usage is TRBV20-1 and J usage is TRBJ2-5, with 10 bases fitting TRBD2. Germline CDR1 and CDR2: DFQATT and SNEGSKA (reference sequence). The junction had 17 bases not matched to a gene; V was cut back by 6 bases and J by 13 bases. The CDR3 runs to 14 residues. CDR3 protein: CSASRGLASTESYF. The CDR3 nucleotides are TGCAGTGCCTCGCGGGGACTAGCGTCAACGGAATCGTACTTC.

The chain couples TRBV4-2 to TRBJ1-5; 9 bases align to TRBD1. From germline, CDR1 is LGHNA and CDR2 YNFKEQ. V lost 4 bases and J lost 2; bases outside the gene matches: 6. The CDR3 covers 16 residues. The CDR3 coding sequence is TGTGCCAGCAGCCCGACAGGGGGAATGGGCAATCAGCCCCAGCATTTT. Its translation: CASSPTGGMGNQPQHF.

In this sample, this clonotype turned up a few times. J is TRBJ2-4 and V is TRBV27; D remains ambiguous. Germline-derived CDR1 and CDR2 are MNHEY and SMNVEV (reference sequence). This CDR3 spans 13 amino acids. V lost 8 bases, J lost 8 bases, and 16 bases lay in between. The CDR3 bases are TGTGCCAGCGGACGTCGCACACTGGACATTCAGTACTTC. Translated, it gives CASGRRTLDIQYF.

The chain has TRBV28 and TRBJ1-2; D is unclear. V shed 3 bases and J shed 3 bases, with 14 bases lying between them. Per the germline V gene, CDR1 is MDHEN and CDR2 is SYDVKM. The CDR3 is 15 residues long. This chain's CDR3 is CASSFVGSPHYGYTF. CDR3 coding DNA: TGTGCCAGCAGTTTTGTTGGCAGCCCGCACTATGGCTACACCTTC.

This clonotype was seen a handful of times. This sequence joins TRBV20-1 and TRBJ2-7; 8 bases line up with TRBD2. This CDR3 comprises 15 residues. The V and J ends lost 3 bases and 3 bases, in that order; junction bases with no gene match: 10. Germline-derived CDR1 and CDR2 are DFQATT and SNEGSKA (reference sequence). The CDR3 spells CSASTRGGTIYEQYF. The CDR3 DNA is TGCAGTGCTAGTACTCGCGGGGGGACGATCTACGAGCAGTACTTC.

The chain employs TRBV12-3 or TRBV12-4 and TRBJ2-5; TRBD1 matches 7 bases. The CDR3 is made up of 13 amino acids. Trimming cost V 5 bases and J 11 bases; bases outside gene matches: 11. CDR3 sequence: CASSTGTDNEQYF. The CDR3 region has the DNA TGTGCCAGCAGTACCGGGACAGACAATGAGCAGTACTTC.

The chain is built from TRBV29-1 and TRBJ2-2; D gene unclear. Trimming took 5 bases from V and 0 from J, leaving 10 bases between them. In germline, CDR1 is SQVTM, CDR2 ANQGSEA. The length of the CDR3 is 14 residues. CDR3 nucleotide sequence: TGCAGCGTTATGCGGCAGGCGAACACCGGGGAGCTGTTTTTT. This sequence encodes CSVMRQANTGELFF.

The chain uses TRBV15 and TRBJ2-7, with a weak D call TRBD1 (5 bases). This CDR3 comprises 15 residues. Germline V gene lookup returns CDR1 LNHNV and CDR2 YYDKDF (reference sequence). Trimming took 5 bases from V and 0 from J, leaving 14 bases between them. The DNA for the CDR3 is TGTGCCACCAGCCCCAACCACAGGTCCTCCTACGAGCAGTACTTC. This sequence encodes CATSPNHRSSYEQYF.

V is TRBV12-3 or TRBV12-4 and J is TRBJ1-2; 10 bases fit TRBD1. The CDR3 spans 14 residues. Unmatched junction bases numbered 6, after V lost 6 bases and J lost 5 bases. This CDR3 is CASSRQGAHYGYTF. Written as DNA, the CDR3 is TGTGCCAGCAGCCGACAGGGGGCTCATTATGGCTACACCTTC.

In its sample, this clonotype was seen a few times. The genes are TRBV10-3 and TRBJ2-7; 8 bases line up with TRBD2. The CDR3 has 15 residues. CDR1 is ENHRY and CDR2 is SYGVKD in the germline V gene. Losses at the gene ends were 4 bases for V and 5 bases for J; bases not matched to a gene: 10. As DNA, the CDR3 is TGTGCCATCAGTGGAAGTGGGAAGGGACTAGACGAGCAGTACTTC. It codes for CAISGSGKGLDEQYF.

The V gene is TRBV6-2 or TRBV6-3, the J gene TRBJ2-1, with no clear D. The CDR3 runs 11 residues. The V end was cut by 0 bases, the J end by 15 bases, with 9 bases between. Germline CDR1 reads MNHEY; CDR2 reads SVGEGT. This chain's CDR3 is CASSYSIFGFF. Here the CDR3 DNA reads TGTGCCAGCAGTTACTCGATCTTCGGGTTCTTC.

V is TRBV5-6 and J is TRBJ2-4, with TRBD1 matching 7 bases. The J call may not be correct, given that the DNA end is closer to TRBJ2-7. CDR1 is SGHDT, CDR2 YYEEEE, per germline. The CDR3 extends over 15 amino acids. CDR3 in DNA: TGTGCCAGCAGCTTGTCTCAAGGGGGCCTTTACGAGCAGTACTTC. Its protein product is CASSLSQGGLYEQYF.

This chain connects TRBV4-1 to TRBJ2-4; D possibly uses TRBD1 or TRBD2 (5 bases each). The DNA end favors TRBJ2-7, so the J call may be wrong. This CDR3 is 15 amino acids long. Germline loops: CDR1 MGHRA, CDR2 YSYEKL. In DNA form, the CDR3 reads TGCGCCAGCAGCCAAGATCGAGGGGTAGGGTACGAGCAGTACTTC. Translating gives CASSQDRGVGYEQYF.